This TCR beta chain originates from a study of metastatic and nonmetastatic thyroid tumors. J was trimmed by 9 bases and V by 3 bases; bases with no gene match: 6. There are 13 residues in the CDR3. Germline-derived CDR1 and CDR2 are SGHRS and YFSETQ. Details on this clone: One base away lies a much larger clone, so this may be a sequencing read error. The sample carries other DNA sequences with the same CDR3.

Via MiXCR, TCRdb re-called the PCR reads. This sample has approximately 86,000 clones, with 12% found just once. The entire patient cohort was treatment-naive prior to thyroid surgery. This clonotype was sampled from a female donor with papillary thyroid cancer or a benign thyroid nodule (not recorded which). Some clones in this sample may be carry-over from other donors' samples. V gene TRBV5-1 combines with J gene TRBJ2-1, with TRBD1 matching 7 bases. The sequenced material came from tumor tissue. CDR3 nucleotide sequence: TGCGCCAGCAGCTCTGGACAGGCCGGTGAGCAGTTCTTC. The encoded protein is CASSSGQAGEQFF.